A selection of T cell receptor beta chains follows, all from one sample in a study of shared clonotypes between healthy human individuals. Profiling relied on immunoSEQ multiplex PCR, and the TCRdb table lists in-frame clones only, not all of them. The sample shows 450,000 to 700,000 clones, nearly 97% of them seen only once. Sample: naive CD8+ T cells sorted from blood. Receptor source: a woman in her 30s in good health. Each CDR3 is given with its conserved first and last residue. The order of the fields is clone size, V gene, J gene, D gene, CDR3 DNA, CDR3 protein. A D gene is named only where the DNA matches it firmly. Size tells how often a clone was seen (once, few, many) or the class of an expanded clone, and some rows leave it out.

-	TRBV6-6	TRBJ2-5	-	TGTGCCAGCAAAGGAGATGTCGAGACCCAGTACTTC	CASKGDVETQYF
-	TRBV5-1	TRBJ2-2	TRBD2	TGCGCCAGCAGCCCTGGACTAGCGGGAGGGAACACCGGGGAGCTGTTTTTT	CASSPGLAGGNTGELFF
-	TRBV4-1	TRBJ2-7	TRBD2	TGCGCCAGCAGCCGTAGCGGGAGTGCCCACGAGCAGTACTTC	CASSRSGSAHEQYF
-	TRBV30	TRBJ2-2	-	TGTGCCTGGCAGAGTTCCCTCCCCGGGGAGCTGTTTTTT	CAWQSSLPGELFF
-	TRBV5-1	TRBJ2-7	TRBD2	TGCGCCAGCAGCTTGTTGGCGGGAGGGCCCGCCTACGAGCAGTACTTC	CASSLLAGGPAYEQYF
once	TRBV28	TRBJ2-1	-	TGTGCCAGCAGTTCGACCCTAGCTAGTAGCTCCTACAATGAGCAGTTCTTC	CASSSTLASSSYNEQFF
-	TRBV19	TRBJ2-7	TRBD2	TGTGCCAGTAGTGCCGGGACTAGCAGATACGAGCAGTACTTC	CASSAGTSRYEQYF
-	TRBV28	TRBJ1-5	TRBD1	TGTGCCAGCAGTTACGTGCGGGGACAGATAAATCAGCCCCAGCATTTT	CASSYVRGQINQPQHF
-	TRBV28	TRBJ1-2	-	TGTGCCAGCAGTATTATTCTTGGGGGGTTGGGACTTGGCTACACCTTC	CASSIILGGLGLGYTF
-	TRBV5-6	TRBJ1-2	-	TGTGCCAGCACCCCAAACCCCCGAGGCGACTATGGCTACACCTTC	CASTPNPRGDYGYTF
-	TRBV7-6	TRBJ1-2	-	TGTGCCAGCAGCTTAGGGGGGCGATACACCTTC	CASSLGGRYTF
-	TRBV28	TRBJ2-1	-	TGTGCCAGCAAGACCGGGACGAGCTCCTACAATGAGCAGTTCTTC	CASKTGTSSYNEQFF
-	TRBV29-1	TRBJ2-7	TRBD1	TGCAGCGTTGAGGGGCCGGGACAGGGGGCAATTCCCTCCTACGAGCAGTACTTC	CSVEGPGQGAIPSYEQYF
-	TRBV27	TRBJ2-1	-	TGTGCCAGCAGTCCGGACAAATACAATGAGCAGTTCTTC	CASSPDKYNEQFF
few	TRBV27	TRBJ2-1	-	TGTGCCAGCAGTATTACAGGGTTAAACGAGCAGTTCTTC	CASSITGLNEQFF
-	TRBV5-6	TRBJ2-7	-	TGTGCCAGCAGCACCGGGGCGAGGTACGAGCAGTACTTC	CASSTGARYEQYF
-	TRBV6-4	TRBJ2-7	-	TGTGCCAGCAACTTTTCCAGCGGAACCTACGAGCAGTACTTC	CASNFSSGTYEQYF
-	TRBV28	TRBJ1-1	-	TGTGCCAGCAGTCCTTACCAGGGACGAATGAACACTGAAGCTTTCTTT	CASSPYQGRMNTEAFF
-	TRBV27	TRBJ2-1	-	TGTGCCAGCAACGACAGGTACAATGAGCAGTTCTTC	CASNDRYNEQFF
-	TRBV28	TRBJ1-5	TRBD1	TGTGCCAGCAGTTTAATAGGGGGCAGTCGGGGGATTAGCAATCAGCCCCAGCATTTT	CASSLIGGSRGISNQPQHF
once	TRBV9	TRBJ1-2	-	TGTGCCAGCAGCGTAACCGGGGCAGACTATGGCTACACCTTC	CASSVTGADYGYTF
-	TRBV19	TRBJ2-7	TRBD2	TGTGCCAGTAGTACTAGCGGGAAGACCCCCTACGAGCAGTACTTC	CASSTSGKTPYEQYF